The text below deals with one T cell receptor beta chain. The target of this receptor is not known. There are no base qualities to consult, and no much larger clone falls within one base. The data belong to a study of blood T cell repertoires in COVID-19 (dated by TCRdb to about 2020). About the investigation overall: The collaborator samples originated in the United States, Italy and Spain and spanned the acute and convalescent phases of COVID-19. The prospective study material was composed of cDNA or gDNA derived from T cells, B-cell-depleted T cells, or PBMCs. Deeply sampled blood TCRbeta repertoires from subjects exposed to, actively infected with, or recovered from COVID-19 were included in the dataset. The repertoires were released in a freely available public database intended as a resource for research on the immune response to SARS-CoV-2. Samples came from the ongoing ImmuneRACE study (first 160 participants) plus 1,254 subjects from 6 global collaborators. The sample metadata nearly always contained a de-identified subject ID, COVID-19 status, age in years and sex. HLA class I and class II types, where available, came from metadata supplied by the sample provider rather than from assay-based typing. The study at large found these results: The quantity of clinical and demographic metadata differed by source and by participant and was supplied without curation.

The germline V gene (reference sequence) yields LNHDA for CDR1 and SQIVND for CDR2. V has 10 bases trimmed and J has 4 bases trimmed; junction bases matching no gene number 10. The CDR3 has 14 amino acids, counting the end cysteine and phenylalanine. Only the CDR3 region is kept as DNA, spanning 42 bases read in frame from base 1. Participants in the prospective study were enrolled through a virtual design, were aged roughly 18 to 100 years, and lived in 20 to 30 United States geographic areas. In the prospective study, cohorts were assigned on the basis of participant-reported clinical history obtained from a screening survey and a study questionnaire. For ImmuneRACE Cohort 3, a participant was defined as recovered based on two consecutive negative NP/OP PCR tests, clearance by a healthcare professional, or resolution of symptoms. In the prospective study, mobile phlebotomists collected whole blood, serum and a nasopharyngeal or oropharyngeal swab from each participant. Participants in the prospective study had the option to provide additional blood draws and questionnaires over a roughly 2-month period. Before DNA extraction, prospective study blood samples were shipped either frozen or at room temperature.

The immunoSEQ Assay, a bias-controlled multiplex PCR, was used to amplify TCRbeta CDR3 regions from genomic DNA. As for how the authors treated the data: Nucleated cell counts per sample were estimated from amplification of reference gene primers within the assay. Sequence reads were collapsed and filtered to measure the absolute abundance of every unique TCRbeta CDR3 rearrangement. For each sample, productive Simpson clonality was calculated as the square root of Simpson's diversity index over productive rearrangements. The table comes from immuneACCESS by way of TCRdb, which keeps in-frame sequences with V and J called. Part of the clones is missing from these tables; in studies checked, under half for an unresolved V gene and the rest for unknown reasons. That table gives V, J and clone size, and the DNA gave D and trimming. This sample comprises about 280,000 clones, roughly 89% of them detected only once. The top ten hold about 2% of the sample.

Input material: PBMCs or T cells enriched from blood (not recorded which). This TCR came from an older woman who had recovered from COVID-19. This sequence uses TRBV19 and TRBJ2-3; TRBD2 matches 8 bases in the middle. The bases read TGTGCCACCTCCACGGGGGGGCAGGCAGATACGCAGTATTTT. The translation is CATSTGGQADTQYF.